This T cell receptor (beta chain) emerged from a study of cytomegalovirus exposure and HLA in healthy donors. For the study at large: Early release data held about 92 million unique TCRs from HLA-typed donors. For the approximately 360 genotyped donors, 65% to 90% fell within the Caucasian-associated ancestry cluster. Whole-study findings and limits: Many donors carried some public TCRs, although rarity characterized most TCR sequences.

Nominally healthy donors provided the samples, though records likely missed some immune exposures. This clone was seen a handful of times. Its cognate antigen is unknown. The trim removed 4 bases at V and 4 bases at J, leaving 3 bases unmatched. Per the germline V gene, CDR1 is ENHRY and CDR2 is SYGVKD. This CDR3 has 13 residues. PCR used 60 Vbeta primers and 13 Jbeta primers. The method was immunoSEQ multiplex PCR; TCRdb's version includes in-frame clones alone and lacks a portion of them. Here the sample spans 70,000 to 100,000 clones, under 70% being singletons. The chain carries TRBV10-3 and TRBJ2-7, with 8 bases fitting TRBD1. The specimen was PBMCs. The receptor comes from a woman between 50 and 59 years old in good health and CMV-seropositive. CDR3 protein: CAISAGGEYEQYF. CDR3 nucleotide sequence: TGTGCCATCAGTGCAGGGGGCGAATACGAGCAGTACTTC.